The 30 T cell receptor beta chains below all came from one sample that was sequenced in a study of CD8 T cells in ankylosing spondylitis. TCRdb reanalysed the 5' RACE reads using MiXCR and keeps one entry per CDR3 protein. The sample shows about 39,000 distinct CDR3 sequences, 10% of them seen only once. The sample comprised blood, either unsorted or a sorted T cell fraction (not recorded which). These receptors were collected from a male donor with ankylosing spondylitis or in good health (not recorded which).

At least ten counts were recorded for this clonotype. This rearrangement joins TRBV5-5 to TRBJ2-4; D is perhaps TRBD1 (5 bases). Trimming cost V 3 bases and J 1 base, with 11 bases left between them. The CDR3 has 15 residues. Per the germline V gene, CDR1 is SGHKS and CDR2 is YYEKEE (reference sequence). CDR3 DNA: TGTGCCAGCAGCTCCAGGGTCACGGCCAAAAACATTCAGTACTTC. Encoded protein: CASSSRVTAKNIQYF.

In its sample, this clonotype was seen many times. CDR3 in DNA: TGTGCCAGCAGCGTCCGGGACTATCACAATGAGCAGTTCTTC. Translation gives CASSVRDYHNEQFF. The genes are TRBV9 and TRBJ2-1, with 7 bases that match TRBD2. Germline loops: CDR1 SGDLS, CDR2 YYNGEE. J was trimmed by 5 bases and V by 2 bases; bases with no gene match: 4. This CDR3 is built from 14 residues.

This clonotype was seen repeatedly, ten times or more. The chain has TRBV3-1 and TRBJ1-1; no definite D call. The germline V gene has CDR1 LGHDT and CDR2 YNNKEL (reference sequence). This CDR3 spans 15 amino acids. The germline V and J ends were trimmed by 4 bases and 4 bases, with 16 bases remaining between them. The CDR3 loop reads CASSRAAELSTEAFF. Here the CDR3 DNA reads TGTGCCAGCAGCCGTGCGGCGGAGTTGAGCACTGAAGCTTTCTTT.

CDR3 sequence (DNA): TGTGCCAGCAGCCTAGAAGGACAGGGGGCGCGAACTGAAGCTTTCTTT. This sequence encodes CASSLEGQGARTEAFF. The genes are TRBV7-9 and TRBJ1-1; TRBD1 aligns across 11 bases. This CDR3 has 16 amino acids. The junction had 10 bases not matched to a gene; V was cut back by 5 bases and J by 5 bases. The germline V gene has CDR1 SEHNR and CDR2 FQNEAQ (reference sequence). Looking up the rest from reference TRBV7-9 and TRBJ1-1 gives the full variable domain: DTGVSQNPRHKITKRGQNVTFRCDPISEHNRLYWYRQTLGQGPEFLTYFQNEAQLEKSRLLSDRFSAERPKGSFSTLEIQRTEQGDSAMYLCASSLEGQGARTEAFFGQGTRLTVV.

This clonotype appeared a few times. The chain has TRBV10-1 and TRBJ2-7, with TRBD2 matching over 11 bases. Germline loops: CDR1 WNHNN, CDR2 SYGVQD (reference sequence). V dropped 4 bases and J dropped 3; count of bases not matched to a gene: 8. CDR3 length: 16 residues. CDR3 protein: CASSASGTSGSYEQYF. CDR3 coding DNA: TGCGCCAGCAGTGCCTCGGGGACTAGCGGCAGCTACGAGCAGTACTTC.

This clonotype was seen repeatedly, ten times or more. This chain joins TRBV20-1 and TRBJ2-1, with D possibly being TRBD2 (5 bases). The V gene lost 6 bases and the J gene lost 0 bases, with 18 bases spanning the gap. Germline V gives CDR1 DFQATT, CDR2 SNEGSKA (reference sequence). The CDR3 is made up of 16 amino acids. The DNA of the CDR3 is TGCAGTGCCCCTATCATCGATGGGAGCTCCTACAATGAGCAGTTCTTC. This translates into CSAPIIDGSSYNEQFF.

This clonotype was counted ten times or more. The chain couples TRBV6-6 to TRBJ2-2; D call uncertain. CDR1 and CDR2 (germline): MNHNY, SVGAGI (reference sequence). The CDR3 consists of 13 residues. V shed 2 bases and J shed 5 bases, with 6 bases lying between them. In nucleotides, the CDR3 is TGTGCCAGCAGTTACATTAGTACCGGGGAGCTGTTTTTT. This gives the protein CASSYISTGELFF.

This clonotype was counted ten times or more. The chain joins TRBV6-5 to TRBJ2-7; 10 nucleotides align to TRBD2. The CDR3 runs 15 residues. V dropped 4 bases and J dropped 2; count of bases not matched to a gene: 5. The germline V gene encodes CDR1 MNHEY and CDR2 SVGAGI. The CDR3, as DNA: TGTGCCAGCAGTTCGACTAGCGGGCTGACCTACGAGCAGTACTTC. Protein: CASSSTSGLTYEQYF.

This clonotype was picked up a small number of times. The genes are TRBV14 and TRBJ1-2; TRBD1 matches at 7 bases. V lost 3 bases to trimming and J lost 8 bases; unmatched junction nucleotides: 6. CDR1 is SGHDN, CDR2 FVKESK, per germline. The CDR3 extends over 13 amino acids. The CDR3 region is CASSQTTGRGYTF. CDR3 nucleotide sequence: TGTGCCAGCAGCCAGACGACAGGGAGGGGCTACACCTTC.

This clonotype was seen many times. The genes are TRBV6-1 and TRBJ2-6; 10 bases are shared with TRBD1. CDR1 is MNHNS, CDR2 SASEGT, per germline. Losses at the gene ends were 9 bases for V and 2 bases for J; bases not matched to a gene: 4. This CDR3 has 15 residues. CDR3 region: CASRDRGAGANVLTF. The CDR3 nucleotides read TGTGCCAGTCGGGACAGGGGCGCTGGGGCCAACGTCCTGACTTTC.

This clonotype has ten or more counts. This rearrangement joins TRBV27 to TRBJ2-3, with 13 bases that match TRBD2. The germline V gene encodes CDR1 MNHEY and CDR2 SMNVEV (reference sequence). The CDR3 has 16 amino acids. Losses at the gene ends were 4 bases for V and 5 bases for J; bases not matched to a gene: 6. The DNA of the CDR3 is TGTGCCAGCAGTTCCGGACTAGCGGGAGTTAGAGATACGCAGTATTTT. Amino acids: CASSSGLAGVRDTQYF.

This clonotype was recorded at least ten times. DNA for the CDR3: TGTGCCAGCAGCCAGTGGGGCAGGTCTAATTCACCCCTCCACTTT. Its translation is CASSQWGRSNSPLHF. The chain uses TRBV3-1 and TRBJ1-6; tentative D call: TRBD1 (5 bases). Germline CDR1 reads LGHDT; CDR2 reads YNNKEL (reference sequence). The CDR3 consists of 15 residues. V was pared by 3 bases and J by 6 bases, with 12 bases between.

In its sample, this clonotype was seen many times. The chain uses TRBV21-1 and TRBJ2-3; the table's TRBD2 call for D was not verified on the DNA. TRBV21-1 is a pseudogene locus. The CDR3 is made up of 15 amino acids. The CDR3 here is CARGTSGNSTDTQYF. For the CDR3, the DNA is TGTGCCAGAGGGACTAGCGGGAACAGCACAGATACGCAGTATTTT.

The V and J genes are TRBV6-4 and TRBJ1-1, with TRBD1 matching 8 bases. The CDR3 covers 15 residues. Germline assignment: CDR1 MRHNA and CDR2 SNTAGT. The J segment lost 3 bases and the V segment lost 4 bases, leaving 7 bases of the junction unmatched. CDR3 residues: CASSGRGPRDTEAFF. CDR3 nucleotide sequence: TGTGCCAGCAGTGGCAGGGGGCCCCGGGACACTGAAGCTTTCTTT.

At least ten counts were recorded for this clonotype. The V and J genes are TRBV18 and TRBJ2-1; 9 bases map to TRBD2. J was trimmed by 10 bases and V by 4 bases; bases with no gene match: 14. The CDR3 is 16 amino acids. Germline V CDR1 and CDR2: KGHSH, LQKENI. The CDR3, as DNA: TGTGCCAGCTCACACCGCTCCCTAGCGGGAATCCAGGAGCAGTTCTTC. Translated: CASSHRSLAGIQEQFF.

CDR3 coding DNA: TGTGCCACAACGATCGGCCAGCGCACAGATACGCAGTATTTT. It specifies CATTIGQRTDTQYF. This chain links TRBV10-3 with TRBJ2-3; D is uncertain. V was pared by 10 bases and J by 1 base, with 15 bases between. This CDR3 contains 14 residues. Germline-derived CDR1 and CDR2 are ENHRY and SYGVKD.

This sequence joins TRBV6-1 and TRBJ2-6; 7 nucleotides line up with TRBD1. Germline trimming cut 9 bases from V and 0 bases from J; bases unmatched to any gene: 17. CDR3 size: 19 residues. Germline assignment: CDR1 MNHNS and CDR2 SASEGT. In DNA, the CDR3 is TGTGCCAGAAGCCCATCCCGGATAGGGGGCAGCTCTGGGGCCAACGTCCTGACTTTC. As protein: CARSPSRIGGSSGANVLTF.

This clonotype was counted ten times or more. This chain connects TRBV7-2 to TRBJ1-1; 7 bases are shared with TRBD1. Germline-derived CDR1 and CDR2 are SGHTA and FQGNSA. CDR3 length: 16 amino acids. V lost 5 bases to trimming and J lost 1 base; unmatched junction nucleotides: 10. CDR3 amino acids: CASSRGRQGRNTEAFF. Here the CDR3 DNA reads TGTGCCAGCAGCCGCGGGCGACAGGGTCGGAACACTGAAGCTTTCTTT.

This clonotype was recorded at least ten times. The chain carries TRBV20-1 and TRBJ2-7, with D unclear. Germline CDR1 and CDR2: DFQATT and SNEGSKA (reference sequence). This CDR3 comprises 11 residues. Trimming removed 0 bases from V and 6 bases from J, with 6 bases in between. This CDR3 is CSARDVGEQYF. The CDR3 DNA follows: TGCAGTGCTAGAGATGTAGGCGAGCAGTACTTC.

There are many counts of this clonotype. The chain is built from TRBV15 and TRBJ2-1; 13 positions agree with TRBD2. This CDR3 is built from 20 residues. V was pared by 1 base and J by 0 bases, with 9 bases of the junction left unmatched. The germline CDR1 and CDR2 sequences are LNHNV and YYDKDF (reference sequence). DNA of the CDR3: TGTGCCACCAGCAGAGTTTCGGGACTAGCGGGACTATTCTCCTACAATGAGCAGTTCTTC. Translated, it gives CATSRVSGLAGLFSYNEQFF.

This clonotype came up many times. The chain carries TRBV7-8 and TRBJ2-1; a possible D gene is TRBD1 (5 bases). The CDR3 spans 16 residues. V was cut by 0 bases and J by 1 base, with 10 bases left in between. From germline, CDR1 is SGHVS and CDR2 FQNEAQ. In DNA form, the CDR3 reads TGTGCCAGCAGCTTAGCTTCAGGGCTGTCCTACAATGAGCAGTTCTTC. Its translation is CASSLASGLSYNEQFF. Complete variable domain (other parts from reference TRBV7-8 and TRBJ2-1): GAGVSQSPRYKVAKRGQDVALRCDPISGHVSLFWYQQALGQGPEFLTYFQNEAQLDKSGLPSDRFFAERPEGSVSTLKIQRTQQEDSAVYLCASSLASGLSYNEQFFGPGTRLTVL.

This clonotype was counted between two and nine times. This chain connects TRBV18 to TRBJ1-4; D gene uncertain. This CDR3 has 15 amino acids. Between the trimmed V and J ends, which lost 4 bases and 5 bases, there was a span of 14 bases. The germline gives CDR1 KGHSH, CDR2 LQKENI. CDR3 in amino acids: CASSQLTGVNEKLFF. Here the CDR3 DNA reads TGTGCCAGCTCACAACTGACCGGTGTAAATGAAAAACTGTTTTTT.

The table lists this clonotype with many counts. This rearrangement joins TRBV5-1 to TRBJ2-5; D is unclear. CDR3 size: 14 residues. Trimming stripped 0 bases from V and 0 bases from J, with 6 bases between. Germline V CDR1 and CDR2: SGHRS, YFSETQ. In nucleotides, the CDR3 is TGCGCCAGCAGCTTGGTACCGGACCAAGAGACCCAGTACTTC. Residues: CASSLVPDQETQYF.

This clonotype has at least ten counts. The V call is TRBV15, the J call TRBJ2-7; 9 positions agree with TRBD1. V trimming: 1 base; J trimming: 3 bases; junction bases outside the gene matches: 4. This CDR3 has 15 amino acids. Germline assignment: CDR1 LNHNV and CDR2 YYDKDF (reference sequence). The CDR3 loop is CATSRVKGQGYEQYF. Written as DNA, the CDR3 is TGTGCCACCAGCAGAGTCAAGGGACAGGGCTACGAGCAGTACTTC.

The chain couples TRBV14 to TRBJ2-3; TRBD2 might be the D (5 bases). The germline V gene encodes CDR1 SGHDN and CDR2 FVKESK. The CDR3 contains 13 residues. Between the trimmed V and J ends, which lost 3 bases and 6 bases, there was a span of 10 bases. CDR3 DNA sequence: TGTGCCAGCAGCCACGGTGGGGAGGATACGCAGTATTTT. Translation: CASSHGGEDTQYF.

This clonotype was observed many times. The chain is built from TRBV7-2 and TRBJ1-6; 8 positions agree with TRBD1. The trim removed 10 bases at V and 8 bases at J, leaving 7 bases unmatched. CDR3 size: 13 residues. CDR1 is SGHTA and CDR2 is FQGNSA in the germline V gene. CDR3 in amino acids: CATGQGKDSPLHF. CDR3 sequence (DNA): TGTGCCACCGGACAGGGAAAAGATTCACCCCTCCACTTT. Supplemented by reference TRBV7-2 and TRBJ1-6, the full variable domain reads GAGVSQSPSNKVTEKGKDVELRCDPISGHTALYWYRQSLGQGLEFLIYFQGNSAPDKSGLPSDRFSAERTGGSVSTLTIQRTQQEDSAVYLCATGQGKDSPLHFGNGTRLTVT.

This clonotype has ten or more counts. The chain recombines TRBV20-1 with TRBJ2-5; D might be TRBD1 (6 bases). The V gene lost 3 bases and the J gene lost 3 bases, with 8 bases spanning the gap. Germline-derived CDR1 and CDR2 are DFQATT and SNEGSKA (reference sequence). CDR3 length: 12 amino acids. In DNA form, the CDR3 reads TGCAGTGCTAGTACAGGGAAAGAGACCCAGTACTTC. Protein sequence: CSASTGKETQYF.

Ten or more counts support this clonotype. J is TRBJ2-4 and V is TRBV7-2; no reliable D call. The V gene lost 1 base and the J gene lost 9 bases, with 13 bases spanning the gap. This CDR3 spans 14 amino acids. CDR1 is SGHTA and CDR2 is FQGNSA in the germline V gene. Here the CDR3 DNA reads TGTGCCAGCAGCTTAGGGGCGCCGTCCACCATTCAGTACTTC. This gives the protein CASSLGAPSTIQYF.

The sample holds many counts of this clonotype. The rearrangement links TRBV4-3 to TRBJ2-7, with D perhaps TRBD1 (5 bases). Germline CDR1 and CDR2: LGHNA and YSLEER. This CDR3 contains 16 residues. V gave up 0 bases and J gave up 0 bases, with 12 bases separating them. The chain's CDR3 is CASSQDLETDSYEQYF. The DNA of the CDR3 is TGCGCCAGCAGCCAAGATTTGGAGACAGACTCCTACGAGCAGTACTTC.

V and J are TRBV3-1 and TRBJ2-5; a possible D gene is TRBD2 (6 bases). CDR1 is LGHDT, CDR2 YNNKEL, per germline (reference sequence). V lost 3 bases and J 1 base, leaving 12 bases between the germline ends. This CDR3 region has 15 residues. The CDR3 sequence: CASSHLSGSQETQYF. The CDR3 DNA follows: TGTGCCAGCAGCCATCTTAGCGGCTCCCAAGAGACCCAGTACTTC.